A selection of T cell receptor beta chains follows, all from one sample in a study of Tregs in tolerant kidney transplant recipients. The method was immunoSEQ multiplex PCR; TCRdb's version includes in-frame clones alone and lacks a portion of them. The sample yields 100,000 to 130,000 clones, nearly 90% seen once. The source material was CD4+ T cells from blood, sampled before the transplant. These receptors were obtained from a human donor who received a combined kidney and bone marrow transplant. The CDR3 runs from the conserved cysteine through the conserved F or W.

v_gene	j_gene	CDR3aa
TRBV2	TRBJ2-3	CASSVGGRTDTQYF
TRBV9	TRBJ1-2	CASSPRTATYGYTF
TRBV9	TRBJ2-1	CASSGPHRGHEQFF
TRBV6-5	TRBJ1-1	CASTPGQGGTEAFF
TRBV4-3	TRBJ2-1	CASSQDSNIPGGEQFF
TRBV9	TRBJ2-7	CASSSDPRGHEQYF
TRBV2	TRBJ2-3	CASSEGGLAGGRADTQYF
TRBV6-5	TRBJ1-2	CASSYSRGSGYGYTF
TRBV5-5	TRBJ1-1	CASSLDAESPEAFF
TRBV29-1	TRBJ2-2	CSARTGSTGELFF
TRBV6-5	TRBJ2-3	CASSSSGGEGTDTQYF
TRBV29-1	TRBJ2-5	CSAFTGGRETQYF
TRBV27	TRBJ2-7	CASSRQGKVGEQYF
TRBV5-1	TRBJ2-1	CASSLVAGNEQFF
TRBV27	TRBJ2-3	CASSEVRLATDTQYF
TRBV6-1	TRBJ2-7	CASSLGLPETYEQYF
TRBV5-1	TRBJ2-5	CASSLVRSQETQYF
TRBV29-1	TRBJ1-2	CSVGLQVANYGYTF
TRBV18	TRBJ1-2	CASSPRDREGGYTF
TRBV10-3	TRBJ2-5	CAIGGEETQYF
TRBV28	TRBJ1-1	CASSPGQGPLKAFF
TRBV11-2	TRBJ2-3	CASSFLADTDTQYF
TRBV5-1	TRBJ1-4	CASSLVEGAEKLFF
TRBV7-9	TRBJ2-7	CASTLGGRTVTYEQYF
TRBV7-2	TRBJ2-7	CASSLTGTIFHEQYF
TRBV5-1	TRBJ2-7	CASSLSSYPGSHEQYF
TRBV5-1	TRBJ1-1	CASSWTGGKDTEAFF
TRBV5-4	TRBJ2-7	CASSPGGGSYEQYF
TRBV7-9	TRBJ2-5	CASSSTGQGPETQYF
TRBV7-2	TRBJ1-1	CASSLVSQGLHTEAFF
TRBV6-5	TRBJ2-3	CASSYVGGQGTDTQYF
TRBV18	TRBJ2-1	CASSPGLAENEQFF
TRBV19	TRBJ2-1	CASQITSGSYNEQFF
TRBV7-8	TRBJ2-7	CASSLANIPSSGGWTYEQYF
TRBV28	TRBJ1-5	CASSLWENDQPQHF
TRBV18	TRBJ1-1	CASSQFKNTEAFF
TRBV6-6	TRBJ2-5	CASTSPRTGGRETQYF
TRBV14	TRBJ1-1	CASSQSPGTGGHYTEAFF
TRBV2	TRBJ2-7	CASSIGGSYEQYF
TRBV5-8	TRBJ1-5	CASSTRDSGSSNQPQHF
TRBV2	TRBJ2-3	CASNSQGRTDTQYF
TRBV4-1	TRBJ1-4	CASSQEGTAFNEKLFF
TRBV7-2	TRBJ2-5	CASSLVSIRETQYF
TRBV5-4	TRBJ2-5	CASSPGLAGGPETQYF
TRBV5-1	TRBJ1-1	CASSSPSGTGGRVDTEAFF
TRBV9	TRBJ2-3	CASSPQIDTQYF
TRBV6-5	TRBJ2-7	CASSYSKGIYEQYF
TRBV5-1	TRBJ2-1	CASSSYVQEPYNEQFF
TRBV18	TRBJ2-3	CASSPRAGGKGTDTQYF
TRBV5-4	TRBJ1-2	CASRTASSRQGGYGYTF
TRBV5-1	TRBJ2-3	CASSYWGSGSTDTQYF
TRBV6-1	TRBJ2-3	CASSDGTGGYTDTQYF
TRBV30	TRBJ2-5	CAWAGETQYF
TRBV7-2	TRBJ2-1	CASSLVSSGVGNEQFF
TRBV10-3	TRBJ2-7	CASAAGTHSYEQYF
TRBV10-3	TRBJ2-7	CASQRGLSYEQYF
TRBV5-8	TRBJ1-1	CASSFDPGRGEAFF
TRBV11-3	TRBJ2-5	CASSFGTGGAETQYF
TRBV7-9	TRBJ2-2	CASSLLTSGNTGELFF